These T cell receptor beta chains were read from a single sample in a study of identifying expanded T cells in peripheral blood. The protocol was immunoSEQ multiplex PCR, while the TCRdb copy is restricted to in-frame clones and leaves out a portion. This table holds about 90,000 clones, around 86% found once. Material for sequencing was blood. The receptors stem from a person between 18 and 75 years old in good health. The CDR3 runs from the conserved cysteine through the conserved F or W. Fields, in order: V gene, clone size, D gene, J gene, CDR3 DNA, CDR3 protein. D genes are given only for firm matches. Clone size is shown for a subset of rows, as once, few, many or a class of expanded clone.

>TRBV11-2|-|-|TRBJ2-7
TGTGCCAGCAGCTCCGAAAGAGGGAGAGGGGAGCAGTACTTC
CASSSERGRGEQYF
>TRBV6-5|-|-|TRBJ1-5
TGTGCCAGCAGTCCCGAAGGGATCAATCAGCCCCAGCATTTT
CASSPEGINQPQHF
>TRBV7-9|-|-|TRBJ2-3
TGTGCCAGCAGCTTAGAGGGCAGGGGTATAGATACGCAGTATTTT
CASSLEGRGIDTQYF
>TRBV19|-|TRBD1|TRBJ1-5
TGTGCCAGTTGGGGACAGGGGAGCCAGCCCCAGCATTTT
CASWGQGSQPQHF
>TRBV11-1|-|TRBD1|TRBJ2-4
TGTGCCAGCAGCCAATGGGACAGGGGTACAAACATTCAGTACTTC
CASSQWDRGTNIQYF
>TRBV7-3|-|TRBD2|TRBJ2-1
TGTGCCAGCAGCTTAACGAGCGGGGCCGCGAATGAGCAGTTCTTC
CASSLTSGAANEQFF
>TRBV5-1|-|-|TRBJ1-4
TGCGCCAGCAGCTTGGTCGGGGGAGGCGAAAAACTGTTTTTT
CASSLVGGGEKLFF
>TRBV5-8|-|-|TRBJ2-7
TGTGCCAGCAGCGAAAGGACAGTTGCCTCCTACGAGCAGTACTTC
CASSERTVASYEQYF
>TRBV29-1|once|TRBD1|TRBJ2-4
TGCAGCGTCCTAAAACCGGGACAGGGATTTGAGGACATTCAGTACTTC
CSVLKPGQGFEDIQYF
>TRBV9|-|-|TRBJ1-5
TGTGCCAGCAGCGTAGGTTCGGGAAGCAATCAGCCCCAGCATTTT
CASSVGSGSNQPQHF
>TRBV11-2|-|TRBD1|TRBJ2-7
TGTGCCAGCAGCTTAACGACAGGGGGCAAAAACGGCTACGAGCAGTACTTC
CASSLTTGGKNGYEQYF
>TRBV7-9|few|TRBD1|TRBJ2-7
TGTGCCAGCACCATAGGGTCCTGGGGACAGGCTGACTACGAGCAGTACTTC
CASTIGSWGQADYEQYF
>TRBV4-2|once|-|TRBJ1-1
TGTGCCAGCAGCCAAGGGCGAGGGGCCGTGAACACTGAAGCTTTCTTT
CASSQGRGAVNTEAFF
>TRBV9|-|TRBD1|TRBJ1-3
TGTGCCAGCAGAGGAAGACAGGGAGACTCTGGAAACACCATATATTTT
CASRGRQGDSGNTIYF
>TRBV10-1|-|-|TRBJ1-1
TGCGCCAGCAGTGAGTCAGGGGGGGACACTGAAGCTTTCTTT
CASSESGGDTEAFF
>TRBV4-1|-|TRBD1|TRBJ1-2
TGCGCCAGCAGCCTCACGACAGGGGGCTCTGTTATCTATGGCTACACCTTC
CASSLTTGGSVIYGYTF
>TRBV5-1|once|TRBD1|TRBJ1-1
TGCGCCAGCAGCTTAATGGGGCCAGGACAGGGGAGCACTGAAGCTTTCTTT
CASSLMGPGQGSTEAFF
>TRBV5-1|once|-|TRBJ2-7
TGCGCCAGCAGCTTGGCCACGGCGGTGGCCGACTACGAGCAGTACTTC
CASSLATAVADYEQYF